This T cell receptor beta chain was documented in a study of T-cell reconstitution after alpha-beta-depleted transplantation in children. Construction of the TCRbeta library involved unique molecular identifiers. MiXCR, applied by TCRdb to the PCR reads, yields one record per CDR3 protein. The table shows 450,000 to 550,000 distinct CDR3 sequences, with 11% occurring only once. The V end lost 7 bases, the J end lost 0 bases, and 12 bases lay between the germline ends. The CDR3 spans 15 residues. The germline V gene has CDR1 LNHDA and CDR2 SQIVND (reference sequence). This material consisted of PBMCs, mostly from graft donor cells, taken 180 days after TCRalphabeta/CD19-depleted stem cell transplant. The source of this sequence is a female patient between 2 and 15 years old who had a stem cell transplant for aplastic anemia, so the T cells may come from the graft donor. The gene calls are TRBV19 and TRBJ1-4; D not certain. The CDR3: CASTSRLATNEKLFF. CDR3 nucleotide sequence: TGTGCCAGTACCTCACGATTAGCAACTAATGAAAAACTGTTTTTT.